This T cell receptor beta chain appears in the sequencing data of a study of blood T cell repertoires in COVID-19 (dated by TCRdb to the early 2020s). Background for the entire study: Collaborator samples came from the United States, Italy and Spain and covered acute and convalescent phases of COVID-19. The dataset comprised deeply sampled blood TCRbeta repertoires from subjects exposed to, actively infected with, or recovered from COVID-19. The repertoires were made available in a free public database intended to serve as a resource for research on the immune response to SARS-CoV-2. Sample metadata almost always included a de-identified subject ID, COVID-19 status, age in years and sex. The samples were drawn from the first 160 participants of the ongoing ImmuneRACE study and from over a thousand subjects provided by 6 global collaborators. Where available, HLA class I and class II types were obtained from metadata supplied by the sample provider rather than from assay-based typing. The material from the prospective study consisted of cDNA or gDNA derived from T cells, B-cell-depleted T cells, or PBMCs. Broad study findings and their caveats: Clinical and demographic metadata were provided uncurated, with the amount varying by source and participant.

Each collaborating institution followed its own protocols to collect whole blood in K2EDTA tubes. For TCRbeta analysis, collaborators shipped samples in one of three forms: frozen whole blood, isolated PBMCs, or DNA extracted from either of those sample types. CDR1 and CDR2 are drawn from the germline V gene (reference sequence): MNHNY, SVGAGI. The V end gives up 4 bases and the J end 5 bases, leaving 7 bases in the junction not matched to a gene. CDR3 length: 14 amino acids, cysteine to phenylalanine. Of all the DNA, just the CDR3 is kept, 42 bases in frame from base 1. For this clone: There is no known antigen for this receptor. No base quality information exists; no much larger clone differs at one position.

The immunoSEQ Assay, a bias-controlled multiplex PCR, was used to amplify TCRbeta CDR3 regions from genomic DNA. Processing in the source paper ran as follows. The number of nucleated cells in each sample was estimated by amplification of reference gene primers within the assay. To quantify the absolute abundance of each unique TCRbeta CDR3 rearrangement, sequence reads were collapsed and filtered. For each sample, productive Simpson clonality was calculated as the square root of Simpson's diversity index across productive rearrangements. The clones in this table, taken by TCRdb from immuneACCESS, are in-frame only. Not every clone is retained; where verified, under half of the shortfall comes from an unresolved V gene, and the cause of the rest is unknown. The V and J calls and clone size come from that table; D and trimming were worked out from the DNA. Within this sample are about 53,000 clones, with almost 85% of them counted one time only. Around 15% of the sample comes from the top ten.

The sequence is built from TRBV6-6 and TRBJ1-1, with TRBD1 matching 7 junction bases. Sample: peripheral blood. The receptor comes from a human donor in a cohort sampled during active COVID-19. CDR3 protein: CASSLTGPGTEAFF. The bases read TGTGCCAGCAGTTTGACAGGGCCAGGGACTGAAGCTTTCTTT.